This TCR beta chain was obtained from a study of T cells in Graves' hyperthyroidism and ophthalmopathy. Whole-study findings and limits: A 13 V-J signature model discriminated ophthalmopathy versus stable hyperthyroidism.

This CDR3 is 17 amino acids long. Germline trimming cut 5 bases from V and 5 bases from J; bases unmatched to any gene: 8. From germline, CDR1 is SEHNR and CDR2 FQNEAQ (reference sequence). TCR beta CDR3 sequences were amplified from RNA transcripts. HTBI primers drove first-round RT-PCR of the TCR CDR3. TCRdb analysed the multiplex PCR reads with MiXCR anew, one entry per CDR3 protein. This sample has some 600,000 distinct CDR3 sequences, with roughly 13% found just once. This clonotype was seen at least ten times. Antigen: not known. Thyroid ultrasound, orbital computed tomography, clinical symptoms, and serum thyroxine and TRAb underpinned diagnoses. The blood specimen was taken at initial hyperthyroidism diagnosis, before any ophthalmopathy symptoms. The authors took PBMCs from roughly 9.3 ml fresh peripheral blood.

V is TRBV7-9 and J is TRBJ2-5, with 16 bases matching TRBD2. Specimen: blood. The origin of this receptor is a woman aged 30 to 39 with Graves' hyperthyroidism that later progressed to Graves' ophthalmopathy. Here the CDR3 reads CASSPGTSGRAEETQYF. CDR3 bases: TGTGCCAGCAGCCCGGGGACTAGCGGGAGGGCCGAGGAGACCCAGTACTTC. Full variable domain (remainder filled in from reference TRBV7-9 and TRBJ2-5): DTGVSQNPRHKITKRGQNVTFRCDPISEHNRLYWYRQTLGQGPEFLTYFQNEAQLEKSRLLSDRFSAERPKGSFSTLEIQRTEQGDSAMYLCASSPGTSGRAEETQYFGPGTRLLVL.